Given below is one T cell receptor beta chain in context. Its target antigen remains unknown. Within one base of it there is no much larger clone, and no base qualities were kept. The trial excluded patients who had a history of autoimmune disease or were on systemic immunosuppression. Peripheral blood for TCR sequencing was drawn from every dose cohort at baseline, at cycle 4 day 1 and at cycle 7 day 1. The samples were taken from a phase I, first-in-human, multicenter, open-label dose-escalation trial of ivuxolimab. The trial enrolled adults with locally advanced or metastatic head and neck squamous cell, hepatocellular, melanoma or renal cell carcinoma. CD4+ and CD8+ T cells were sorted separately from peripheral blood before TCR sequencing. Genomic DNA was extracted from sorted cells for sequencing of the TCRbeta CDR3 region. The immunoSEQ Assay was used for sequencing of TCRbeta CDR3 regions. The immuneACCESS repertoire file appears here via TCRdb, limited to in-frame rearrangements. These files lack a portion of the clones; in checked studies, under half of the deficit traces to unresolved V genes, and the cause of the others is not known. Across this sample there are about 79,000 clones, with about nine tenths seen only once. About 10% of the sample is held by the ten biggest clonotypes.

These data are taken from a study of OX40 agonist ivuxolimab in advanced cancers. Regarding the complete study: Ivuxolimab, which targeted the costimulatory receptor OX40 (CD134), was an agonistic, fully human IgG2 monoclonal antibody. Intravenous ivuxolimab was administered to patients every 2 weeks at six dose levels: 0.01, 0.1, 0.3, 1.5, 3 and 10 mg/kg. Of the roughly 52 dose-escalation patients, hepatocellular carcinoma was present in approximately 20, melanoma in approximately 15, renal cell carcinoma in 9 and head and neck cancer in 9. In the dose-escalation cohort, 82.7% of patients were male, and the mean age was approximately 60 years with a range of roughly 23 to 79. Patients were allowed to have had prior anti-PD-1, anti-PD-L1 or anti-CTLA-4 therapy, and approximately 40% of the dose-escalation patients had previously received checkpoint inhibitors. Partial responses occurred in three dose-escalation patients: two with cutaneous melanoma and one with hepatocellular carcinoma. Peripheral TCRbeta sequencing aimed to test whether ivuxolimab altered TCR sequence diversity and caused clonal T-cell expansion. The paper covers the monotherapy dose-escalation part of the phase I ivuxolimab trial, which included N = 52 patients.

General study outcomes and caveats: In the 0.1-3.0 mg/kg groups, partial responders were among the patients with the lowest normalized peripheral clonal expansion, particularly in CD8+ T cells. At doses of 0.1 to 3.0 mg/kg, clonal expansion of both CD4+ and CD8+ blood T cells was observed from baseline to week 6. Which antigens the clonally expanded peripheral T cells were specific for was not determined. Low levels of normalized T-cell clonal expansion were also seen in some patients who did not respond. After ivuxolimab, expanded clones were on average more numerous among CD8+ T cells than among CD4+ T cells.

The junction shows trimming of 1 base on V and 5 bases on J, and the gene matches do not reach 3 bases of it. The CDR3 runs 15 residues from the cysteine to the phenylalanine. Of the read, only the CDR3 DNA is kept; its 45 bases are in frame from base 1. Looking up the germline V gene (reference sequence) yields CDR1 GTSNPN and CDR2 SVGIG. The TCR comes from an adult with an advanced solid tumor such as melanoma, head and neck, liver or kidney cancer. Sequenced here: CD4+ or CD8+ T cells sorted from blood, sampled in a trial of the OX40 agonist ivuxolimab. The chain joins TRBV30 to TRBJ2-3; TRBD2 lines up with 13 middle nucleotides. The CDR3 protein is CAWSAGLAGRDTQYF. The DNA is TGTGCCTGGAGTGCGGGACTAGCGGGGAGAGATACGCAGTATTTT.